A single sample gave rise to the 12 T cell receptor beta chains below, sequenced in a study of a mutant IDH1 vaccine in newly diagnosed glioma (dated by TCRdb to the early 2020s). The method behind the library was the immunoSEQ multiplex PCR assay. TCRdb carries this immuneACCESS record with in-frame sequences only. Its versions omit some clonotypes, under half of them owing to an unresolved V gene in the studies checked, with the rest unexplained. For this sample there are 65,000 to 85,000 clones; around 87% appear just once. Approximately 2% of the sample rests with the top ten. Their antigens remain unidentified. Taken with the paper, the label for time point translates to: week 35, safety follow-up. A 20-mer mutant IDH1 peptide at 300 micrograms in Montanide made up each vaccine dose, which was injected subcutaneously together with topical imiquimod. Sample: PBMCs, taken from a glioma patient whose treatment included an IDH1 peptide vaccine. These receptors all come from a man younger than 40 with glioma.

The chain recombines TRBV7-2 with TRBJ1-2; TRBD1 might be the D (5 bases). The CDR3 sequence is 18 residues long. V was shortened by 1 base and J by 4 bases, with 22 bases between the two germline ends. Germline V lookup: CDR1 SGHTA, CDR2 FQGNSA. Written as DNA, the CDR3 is TGTGCCAGCAGCTTAGATAGATCATTGAGCAGGGAAGTCTATGGCTACACCTTC. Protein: CASSLDRSLSREVYGYTF.

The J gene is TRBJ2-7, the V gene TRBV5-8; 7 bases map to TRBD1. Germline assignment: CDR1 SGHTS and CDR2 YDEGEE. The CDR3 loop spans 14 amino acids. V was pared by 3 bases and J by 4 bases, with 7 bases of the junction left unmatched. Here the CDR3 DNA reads TGTGCCAGCAGCTACCGACAGGGTTGGTACGAGCAGTACTTC. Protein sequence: CASSYRQGWYEQYF.

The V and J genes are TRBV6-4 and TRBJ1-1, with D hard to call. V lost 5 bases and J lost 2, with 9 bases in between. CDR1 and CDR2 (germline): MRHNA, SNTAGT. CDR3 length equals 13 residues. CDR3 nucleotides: TGTGCCAGCAGTCTTCAGTTTAACACTGAAGCTTTCTTT. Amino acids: CASSLQFNTEAFF.

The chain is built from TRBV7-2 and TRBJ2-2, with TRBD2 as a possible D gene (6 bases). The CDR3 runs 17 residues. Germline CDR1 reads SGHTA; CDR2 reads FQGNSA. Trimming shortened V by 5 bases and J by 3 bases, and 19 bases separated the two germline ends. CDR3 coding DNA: TGTGCCAGCAGCATATCGGGAGCTAGCACCTACACCGGGGAGCTGTTTTTT. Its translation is CASSISGASTYTGELFF.

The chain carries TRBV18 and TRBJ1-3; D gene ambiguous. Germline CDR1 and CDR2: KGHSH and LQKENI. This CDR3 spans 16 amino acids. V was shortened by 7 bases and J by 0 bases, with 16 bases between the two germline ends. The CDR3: CASFAGRMSSGNTIYF. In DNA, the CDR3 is TGTGCCAGCTTTGCAGGACGGATGAGCTCTGGAAACACCATATATTTT.

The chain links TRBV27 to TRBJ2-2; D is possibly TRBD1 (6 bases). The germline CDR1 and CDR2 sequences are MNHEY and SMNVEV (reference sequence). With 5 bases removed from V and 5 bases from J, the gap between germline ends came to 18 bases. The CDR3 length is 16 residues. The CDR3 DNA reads TGTGCCAGCAGTCAACGAACAGGGCTGCTGACCGGGGAGCTGTTTTTT. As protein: CASSQRTGLLTGELFF.

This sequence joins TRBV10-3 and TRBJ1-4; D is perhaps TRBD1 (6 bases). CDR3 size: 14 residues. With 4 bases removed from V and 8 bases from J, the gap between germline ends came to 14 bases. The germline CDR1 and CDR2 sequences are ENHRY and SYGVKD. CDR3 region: CAISVGGAGEKLFF. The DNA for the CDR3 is TGTGCCATCAGTGTCGGGGGGGCCGGGGAAAAACTGTTTTTT.

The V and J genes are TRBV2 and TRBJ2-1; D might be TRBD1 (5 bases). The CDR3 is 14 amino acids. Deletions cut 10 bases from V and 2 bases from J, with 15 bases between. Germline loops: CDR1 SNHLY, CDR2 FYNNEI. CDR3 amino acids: CATPGQGAYNEQFF. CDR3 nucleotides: TGTGCCACCCCCGGGCAGGGTGCCTACAATGAGCAGTTCTTC.

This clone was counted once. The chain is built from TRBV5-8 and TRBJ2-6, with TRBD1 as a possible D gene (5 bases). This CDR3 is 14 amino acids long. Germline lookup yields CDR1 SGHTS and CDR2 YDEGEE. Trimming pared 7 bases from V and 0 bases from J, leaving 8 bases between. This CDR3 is CASDRASGANVLTF. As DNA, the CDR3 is TGTGCCAGCGACAGAGCCTCTGGGGCCAACGTCCTGACTTTC.

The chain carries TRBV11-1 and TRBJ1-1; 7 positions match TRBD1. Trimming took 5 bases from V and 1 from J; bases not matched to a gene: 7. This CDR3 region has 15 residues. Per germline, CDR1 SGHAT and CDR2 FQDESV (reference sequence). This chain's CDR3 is CASSPDRYQNTEAFF. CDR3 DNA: TGTGCCAGCAGCCCGGACAGGTACCAGAACACTGAAGCTTTCTTT.

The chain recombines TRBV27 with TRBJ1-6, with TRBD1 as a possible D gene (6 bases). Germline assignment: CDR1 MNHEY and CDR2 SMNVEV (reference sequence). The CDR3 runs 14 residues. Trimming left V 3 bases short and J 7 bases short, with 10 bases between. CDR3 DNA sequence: TGTGCCAGCAGTTTCCGCGGGACAAATTCACCCCTCCACTTT. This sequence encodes CASSFRGTNSPLHF.

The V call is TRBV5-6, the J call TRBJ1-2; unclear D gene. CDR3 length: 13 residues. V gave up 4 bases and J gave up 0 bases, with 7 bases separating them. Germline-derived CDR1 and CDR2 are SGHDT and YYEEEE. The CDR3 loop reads CASSPRSNYGYTF. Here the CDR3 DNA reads TGTGCCAGCAGCCCTAGGTCTAACTATGGCTACACCTTC. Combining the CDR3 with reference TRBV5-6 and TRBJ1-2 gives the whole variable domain DAGVTQSPTHLIKTRGQQVTLRCSPKSGHDTVSWYQQALGQGPQFIFQYYEEEERQRGNFPDRFSGHQFPNYSSELNVNALLLGDSALYLCASSPRSNYGYTFGSGTRLTVV.